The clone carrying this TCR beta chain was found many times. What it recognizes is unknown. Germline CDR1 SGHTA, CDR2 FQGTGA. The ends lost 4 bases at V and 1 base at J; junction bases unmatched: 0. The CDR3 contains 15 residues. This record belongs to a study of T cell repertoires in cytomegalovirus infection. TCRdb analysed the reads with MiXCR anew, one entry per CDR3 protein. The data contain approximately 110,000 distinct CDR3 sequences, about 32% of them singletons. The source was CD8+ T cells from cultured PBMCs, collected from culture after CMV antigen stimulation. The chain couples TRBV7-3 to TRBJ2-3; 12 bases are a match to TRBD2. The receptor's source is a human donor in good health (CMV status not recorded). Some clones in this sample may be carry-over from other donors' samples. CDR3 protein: CASSWTSGGTDTQYF. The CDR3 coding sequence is TGTGCCAGCAGCTGGACTAGCGGGGGCACAGATACGCAGTATTTT.